These T cell receptor beta chains were read from a single sample in a study of CD8 T cells in ankylosing spondylitis. Via MiXCR, TCRdb re-called the 5' RACE reads, giving one row per CDR3 protein. The sample lists over 600,000 distinct CDR3 sequences; 19% were seen once. The source material was blood, either unsorted or a sorted T cell fraction (not recorded which). These receptors originate from a male donor with ankylosing spondylitis. CDR3s include the opening cysteine and the closing phenylalanine or tryptophan. The D gene is left open where the match is weak. Clone size is shown for a subset of rows, as once, few, many or a class of expanded clone.

>16|TRBD1|TRBJ1-1|few|TRBV4-1
CASRSSDRGQGAEAFF
TGCGCCAGCAGGTCCTCGGACAGGGGCCAAGGGGCTGAAGCTTTCTTT
>18|TRBD2|TRBJ2-7|NA|TRBV14
CASSQRTSGGLYTYEQYF
TGTGCCAGCAGCCAGCGGACTAGCGGGGGGCTATACACCTACGAGCAGTACTTC
>14|NA|TRBJ2-3|NA|TRBV27
CASSLLRVADTQYF
TGTGCCAGCAGTTTGTTAAGGGTGGCAGATACGCAGTATTTT
>15|NA|TRBJ2-2|few|TRBV6-5
CASSLNSANTGELFF
TGTGCCAGCAGTTTAAACAGCGCGAACACCGGGGAGCTGTTTTTT
>13|NA|TRBJ1-2|once|TRBV30
CAWSVNTGYGYTF
TGTGCCTGGAGTGTAAATACAGGCTATGGCTACACCTTC
>16|NA|TRBJ1-2|NA|TRBV11-2
CASSLIVSAPSYGYTF
TGTGCCAGCAGCTTAATTGTTAGCGCGCCCAGCTATGGCTACACCTTC
>17|TRBD2|TRBJ2-2|few|TRBV5-1
CASSVTLAGDETGELFF
TGCGCCAGCAGCGTAACACTAGCGGGGGACGAGACCGGGGAGCTGTTTTTT
>13|NA|TRBJ2-7|NA|TRBV5-4
CASSPGPQYEQYF
TGTGCCAGCAGCCCCGGTCCTCAATACGAGCAGTACTTC
>16|NA|TRBJ2-6|NA|TRBV11-2
CASRDLSPSGANVLTF
TGTGCCAGCAGGGACCTTTCACCCTCTGGGGCCAACGTCCTGACTTTC
>13|NA|TRBJ2-3|NA|TRBV29-1
CSVPPSSTDTQYF
TGCAGCGTTCCCCCCAGCAGCACAGATACGCAGTATTTT
>17|NA|TRBJ1-5|NA|TRBV7-8
CASSLVALVGAGQPQHF
TGTGCCAGCAGCTTAGTGGCCCTAGTGGGGGCGGGTCAGCCCCAGCATTTT
>14|NA|TRBJ1-1|NA|TRBV18
CASSSVATNTEAFF
TGTGCCAGCTCATCGGTGGCCACGAACACTGAAGCTTTCTTT
>16|TRBD1|TRBJ2-5|NA|TRBV15
CATSRPGTGGSETQYF
TGTGCCACCAGCAGACCCGGGACAGGGGGCTCGGAGACCCAGTACTTC
>8|NA|TRBJ2-5|NA|TRBV20-1
CSASFQYF
TGCAGTGCTAGTTTTCAGTACTTC
>18|NA|TRBJ1-4|few|TRBV6-1
CASMARWDYATGGEKLFF
TGTGCCAGCATGGCGCGTTGGGATTACGCCACTGGTGGTGAAAAACTGTTTTTT